This TCR beta chain was observed in a study of T cells after yellow fever vaccination. The wider study: The fractions with low cell numbers were processed using SMART-Seq v4 Ultra Low Input.

Overall study findings and caveats: Post-booster reappearance was seen for most primary-vaccination clones (just over 95% CD4, around 89% CD8). Researchers noted that a small share of clonotypes showed up in both CD4 and CD8 compartments.

V was pared by 6 bases and J by 5 bases, with 8 bases of the junction left unmatched. CDR3 length equals 14 residues. Germline CDR1 and CDR2: SGHRS and YFSETQ. TCRdb re-derived calls from the 5' RACE reads in MiXCR, one entry per CDR3 protein. The sample contains around 550,000 distinct CDR3 sequences, 15% to 20% of which appear only once. This clonotype appeared a few times. Its antigen is still unknown. This sequence originates from a man aged 30-40 years who received the YFV17D yellow fever vaccine. The sample in question was PBMCs, obtained 15 days after the yellow fever booster vaccination. This sequence joins TRBV5-1 and TRBJ2-3; 8 nucleotides agree with TRBD1. This CDR3 reads CASTRDRPVDTQYF. The CDR3 DNA sequence: TGCGCCAGCACCAGGGACAGGCCCGTAGATACGCAGTATTTT.